Shown below are 7 T cell receptor beta chains from a single sample sequenced in a study of shared clonotypes between healthy human individuals. Clones were sequenced by immunoSEQ multiplex PCR, and TCRdb holds only the in-frame ones, with some missing. The data contain about 2.4 million clones, over 85% of them singletons. Sequenced sample: naive CD4+ T cells from PBMCs. Described subset: CD45RA+ positively selected. These receptors were obtained from a man younger than 35 in good health. Some clones in this sample may be carry-over from other donors' samples.

The chain carries TRBV2 and TRBJ1-6; D gene ambiguous. The CDR3 sequence is 15 residues long. Germline V lookup: CDR1 SNHLY, CDR2 FYNNEI. V was trimmed by 1 base and J by 9 bases, leaving 13 bases between them. CDR3 region: CASSEERGSGSPLHF. The CDR3 DNA is TGTGCCAGCAGTGAAGAGCGGGGATCGGGTTCACCCCTCCACTTT.

This clone occurred once. The rearrangement uses TRBV5-1 and TRBJ2-7; 8 bases map to TRBD1. Germline CDR1 and CDR2: SGHRS and YFSETQ. The CDR3 has 13 residues. V lost 2 bases and J lost 8; bases outside the gene matches: 6. As DNA, the CDR3 is TGCGCCAGCAGCTTTGGACAGGGCGAAAAGCAGTACTTC. Its protein is CASSFGQGEKQYF.

Comment on this clone: The same CDR3 also results from other DNA sequences found in this sample. The chain employs TRBV4-2 and TRBJ2-7; unclear D gene. The CDR3 length is 13 residues. Germline V gene sequence: CDR1 LGHNA, CDR2 YNFKEQ. The V end was cut by 1 base, the J end by 0 bases, with 4 bases between. CDR3 region: CASSQGPSYEQYF. DNA for the CDR3: TGTGCCAGCAGCCAAGGTCCCTCCTACGAGCAGTACTTC.

The V and J genes are TRBV7-2 and TRBJ2-1, with TRBD2 matching over 10 bases. Germline CDR1 reads SGHTA; CDR2 reads FQGNSA. The CDR3 is 16 residues long. J was trimmed by 6 bases and V by 3 bases; bases with no gene match: 8. The CDR3 protein is CASSFSPGLALNEQFF. The CDR3 bases are TGTGCCAGCAGCTTCTCGCCGGGACTAGCGCTCAATGAGCAGTTCTTC.

In the case of this clone: The sample has other DNA sequences that encode this CDR3 too. This chain joins TRBV30 and TRBJ1-5; the match to TRBD1 covers 7 bases. Per germline, CDR1 GTSNPN and CDR2 SVGIG (reference sequence). The CDR3 has 13 amino acids. Trimming removed 4 bases from V and 5 bases from J; junction bases left unmatched: 5. In nucleotides, the CDR3 is TGTGCCTGGACGGGGCAGGGGGATCAGCCCCAGCATTTT. It translates to CAWTGQGDQPQHF. The variable domain in full, with the rest retrieved from reference TRBV30 and TRBJ1-5, is SQTIHQWPATLVQPVGSPLSLECTVEGTSNPNLYWYRQAAGRGLQLLFYSVGIGQISSEVPQNLSASRPQDRQFILSSKKLLLSDSGFYLCAWTGQGDQPQHFGDGTRLSIL.

The rearrangement uses TRBV2 and TRBJ1-5, with no clear D. V shed 8 bases and J shed 5 bases, with 13 bases lying between them. This CDR3 is built from 13 residues. Germline V gene sequence: CDR1 SNHLY, CDR2 FYNNEI. The CDR3 sequence: CASQEGVYQPQHF. The DNA for the CDR3 is TGTGCCAGCCAGGAGGGAGTCTATCAGCCCCAGCATTTT.

The chain links TRBV2 to TRBJ1-3, with no clear D. Deletions cut 10 bases from V and 2 bases from J, with 15 bases between. The CDR3 loop spans 14 amino acids. Germline lookup yields CDR1 SNHLY and CDR2 FYNNEI. CDR3 protein: CATAAPGAGNTIYF. The CDR3 DNA follows: TGTGCCACCGCTGCTCCTGGGGCTGGAAACACCATATATTTT.